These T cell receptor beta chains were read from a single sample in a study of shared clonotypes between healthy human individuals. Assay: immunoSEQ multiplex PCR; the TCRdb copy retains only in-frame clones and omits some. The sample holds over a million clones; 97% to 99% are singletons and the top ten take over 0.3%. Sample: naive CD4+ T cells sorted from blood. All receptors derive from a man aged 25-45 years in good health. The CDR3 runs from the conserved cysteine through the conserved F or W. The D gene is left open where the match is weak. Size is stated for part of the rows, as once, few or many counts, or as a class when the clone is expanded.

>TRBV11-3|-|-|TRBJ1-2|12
CASSSRRIGYTF
TGTGCCAGCAGCTCGCGAAGAATCGGCTACACCTTC
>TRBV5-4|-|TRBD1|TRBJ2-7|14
CASRRYRGSDEQYF
TGTGCCAGCAGACGATACAGGGGATCAGACGAGCAGTACTTC
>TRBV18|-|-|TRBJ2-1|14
CASSLASDDNEQFF
TGTGCCAGCTCACTCGCTAGCGATGACAATGAGCAGTTCTTC
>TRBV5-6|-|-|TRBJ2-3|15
CASSMRTGLTDTQYF
TGTGCCAGCAGCATGCGAACAGGGTTGACAGATACGCAGTATTTT
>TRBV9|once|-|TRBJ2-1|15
CASSVQMADYNEQFF
TGTGCCAGCAGCGTTCAGATGGCAGACTACAATGAGCAGTTCTTC
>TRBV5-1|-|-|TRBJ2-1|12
CASSLPGGEQFF
TGCGCCAGCAGCTTACCCGGGGGTGAGCAGTTCTTC
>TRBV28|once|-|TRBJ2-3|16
CASSLPSTRGQDTQYF
TGTGCCAGCAGTTTACCCTCTACCCGAGGACAAGATACGCAGTATTTT
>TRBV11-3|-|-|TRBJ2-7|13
CASSVEGPYEQYF
TGTGCCAGCAGCGTCGAGGGGCCCTACGAGCAGTACTTC
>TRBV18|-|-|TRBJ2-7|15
CASSPVDGSSYEQYF
TGTGCCAGCTCACCAGTGGACGGCAGCTCCTACGAGCAGTACTTC
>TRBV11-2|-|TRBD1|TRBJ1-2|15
CASSLVGQGGYGYTF
TGTGCCAGCAGCTTGGTCGGACAGGGCGGCTATGGCTACACCTTC
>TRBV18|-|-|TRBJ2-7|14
CASSPPGSPYEQYF
TGTGCCAGCTCACCCCCGGGGTCCCCCTACGAGCAGTACTTC
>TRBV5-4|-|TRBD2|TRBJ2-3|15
CASSLGVAGADTQYF
TGTGCCAGCAGCTTGGGAGTAGCGGGAGCAGATACGCAGTATTTT
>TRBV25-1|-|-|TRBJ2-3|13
CASSEQQRYTQYF
TGTGCCAGCAGTGAACAACAGCGATATACGCAGTATTTT
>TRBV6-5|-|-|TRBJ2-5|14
CASKPTGGGETQYF
TGTGCCAGCAAACCGACCGGGGGTGGAGAGACCCAGTACTTC
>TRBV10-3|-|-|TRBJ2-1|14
CATHHGEHYDEQFF
TGTGCCACACATCACGGGGAACATTATGATGAGCAGTTCTTC
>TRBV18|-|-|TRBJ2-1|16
CASSPLPRSSYNEQFF
TGTGCCAGCTCACCACTTCCGAGGAGCTCCTACAATGAGCAGTTCTTC
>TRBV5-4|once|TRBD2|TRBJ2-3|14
CASSLGLATDTQYF
TGTGCCAGCAGCTTGGGACTAGCGACAGATACGCAGTATTTT
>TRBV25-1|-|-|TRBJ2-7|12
CASSKDYYEQYF
TGTGCCAGCAGTAAGGATTACTACGAGCAGTACTTC
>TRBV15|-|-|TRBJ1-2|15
CATSISGRDLYGYTF
TGTGCCACCAGCATATCAGGGCGAGATCTCTATGGCTACACCTTC
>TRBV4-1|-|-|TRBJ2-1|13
CASSQALVGEQFF
TGCGCCAGCAGCCAAGCTTTAGTAGGTGAGCAGTTCTTC
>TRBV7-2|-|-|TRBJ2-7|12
CASSPSHYEQYF
TGTGCCAGCAGCCCGTCCCACTACGAGCAGTACTTC
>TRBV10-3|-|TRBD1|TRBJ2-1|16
CAIRDSRRAIYNEQFF
TGTGCCATCCGGGACAGCCGCCGAGCAATTTACAATGAGCAGTTCTTC
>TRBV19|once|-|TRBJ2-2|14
CASSIAVVPGELFF
TGTGCCAGTAGTATAGCGGTTGTCCCCGGGGAGCTGTTTTTT
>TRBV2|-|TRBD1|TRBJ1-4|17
CASSATTGGAANEKLFF
TGTGCCAGCAGTGCCACGACAGGGGGCGCGGCTAATGAAAAACTGTTTTTT
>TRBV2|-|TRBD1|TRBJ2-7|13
CASSRDRGIEQYF
TGTGCCAGCTCTCGGGACAGGGGCATCGAGCAGTACTTC
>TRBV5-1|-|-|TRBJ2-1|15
CASSRDYLSYNEQFF
TGCGCCAGCAGCCGCGACTATCTCTCCTACAATGAGCAGTTCTTC
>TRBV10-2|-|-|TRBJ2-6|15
CASSFDGAGANVLTF
TGCGCCAGCAGTTTCGACGGAGCTGGGGCCAACGTCCTGACTTTC
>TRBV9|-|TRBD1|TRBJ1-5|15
CASSAVGTERQPQHF
TGTGCCAGCAGCGCAGTGGGGACAGAGAGACAGCCCCAGCATTTT
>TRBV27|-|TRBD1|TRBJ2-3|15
CASSLHRGPRDTQYF
TGTGCCAGCAGTCTGCATAGGGGGCCTCGTGATACGCAGTATTTT
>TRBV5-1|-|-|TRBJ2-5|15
CASSLNQGFGETQYF
TGCGCCAGCAGCCTAAACCAGGGATTCGGGGAGACCCAGTACTTC
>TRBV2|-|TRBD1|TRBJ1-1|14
CASTRQGRGTEAFF
TGTGCCAGCACGCGACAGGGAAGGGGAACTGAAGCTTTCTTT
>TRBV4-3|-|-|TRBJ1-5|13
CASSLRRGQPQHF
TGCGCCAGCAGCCTTAGAAGGGGTCAGCCCCAGCATTTT
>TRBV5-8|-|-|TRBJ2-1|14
CASSAPDRYNEQFF
TGTGCCAGCAGCGCCCCCGACAGATACAATGAGCAGTTCTTC
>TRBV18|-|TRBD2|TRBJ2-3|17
CASSPISLAGNTDTQYF
TGTGCCAGCTCACCAATAAGCCTAGCGGGAAACACAGATACGCAGTATTTT
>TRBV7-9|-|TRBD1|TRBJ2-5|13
CASLSDRGETQYF
TGTGCCAGCCTATCGGACAGGGGAGAGACCCAGTACTTC
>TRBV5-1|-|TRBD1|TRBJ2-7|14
CASSPGSTGDEQYF
TGCGCCAGCAGCCCGGGATCCACAGGGGACGAGCAGTACTTC
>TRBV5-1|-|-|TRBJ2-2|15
CASSLMRPNTGELFF
TGCGCCAGCAGCTTAATGAGGCCGAACACCGGGGAGCTGTTTTTT
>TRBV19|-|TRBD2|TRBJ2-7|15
CASSIDGTSVYEQYF
TGTGCCAGTAGTATAGATGGGACTAGCGTCTACGAGCAGTACTTC
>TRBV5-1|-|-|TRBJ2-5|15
CASSLPTGRYETQYF
TGCGCCAGCAGCTTGCCGACAGGGAGGTATGAGACCCAGTACTTC
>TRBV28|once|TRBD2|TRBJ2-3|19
CASSPLLTSGRRDTDTQYF
TGTGCCAGCAGTCCCCTTCTGACTAGCGGGAGGCGGGACACAGATACGCAGTATTTT
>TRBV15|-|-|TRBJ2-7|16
CATSRGTTVTLYEQYF
TGTGCCACCAGCAGAGGAACCACCGTAACCCTCTACGAGCAGTACTTC
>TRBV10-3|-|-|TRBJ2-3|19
CAISENPPQLATSTDTQYF
TGTGCCATCAGTGAGAACCCCCCCCAACTAGCAACCAGCACAGATACGCAGTATTTT
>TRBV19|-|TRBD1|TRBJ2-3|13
CASRQGNTDTQYF
TGTGCCAGCAGACAGGGGAACACAGATACGCAGTATTTT
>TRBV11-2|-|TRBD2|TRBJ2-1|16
CASSMRLSGIGNEQFF
TGTGCCAGCAGCATGCGTCTTAGCGGGATAGGCAATGAGCAGTTCTTC
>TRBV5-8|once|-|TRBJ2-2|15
CASSLRVPNTGELFF
TGTGCCAGCAGCTTAAGGGTACCGAACACCGGGGAGCTGTTTTTT
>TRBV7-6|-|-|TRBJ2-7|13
CASSPQGAYEQYF
TGTGCCAGCAGCCCTCAAGGGGCCTACGAGCAGTACTTC